A single sample is the source of the 8 T cell receptor beta chains below, sequenced in a study of blood T cell repertoires in COVID-19 (dated by TCRdb to about 2020). Receptor libraries were prepared by the immunoSEQ multiplex PCR assay. Here the immuneACCESS table is served through TCRdb, limited to in-frame sequences with V and J called. Missing clones are a known gap in these copies; in checked studies unresolved V genes cover under half, and the rest lacks a known reason. In this sample the table shows around 100,000 clones, roughly 80% of which occur a single time. 24% of the sample goes to the ten largest clones. The specimen was peripheral blood. These receptors were taken from a human donor in a cohort sampled during active COVID-19.

The V gene is TRBV9, the J gene TRBJ1-2, with D possibly TRBD1 on 6 matching bases. V was pared by 3 bases and J by 4 bases, with 10 bases between. The CDR3 is made up of 13 amino acids. CDR1 SGDLS and CDR2 YYNGEE come from the germline V gene. The CDR3 sequence: CASSGTGSYGYTF. In DNA form, the CDR3 reads TGTGCCAGCAGCGGAACAGGGAGCTATGGCTACACCTTC.

The chain combines TRBV6-5 with TRBJ1-1; no clear D gene. Trimming stripped 0 bases from V and 6 bases from J, with 14 bases between. The CDR3 totals 15 residues. The germline V gene encodes CDR1 MNHEY and CDR2 SVGAGI. The CDR3 protein is CASSYSRVSNPEAFF. The CDR3 DNA follows: TGTGCCAGCAGTTACTCGAGGGTTAGTAACCCTGAAGCTTTCTTT.

About this clone itself: Different DNA sequences within this sample yield the same CDR3. The chain recombines TRBV3-1 (or the pseudogene TRBV3-2) with TRBJ2-3, with D tentatively TRBD2 (5 bases). V lost 1 base and J lost 4, with 9 bases in between. The CDR3 extends over 14 amino acids. Germline CDR1 reads LGHDT; CDR2 reads YNNKEL (reference sequence). CDR3: CASSQGLASDTQYF. DNA for the CDR3: TGTGCCAGCAGCCAAGGTCTAGCCTCAGATACGCAGTATTTT.

This clone was observed a handful of times. This sequence joins TRBV3-1 (or the pseudogene TRBV3-2) and TRBJ1-1, with D perhaps matching TRBD1 (5 bases). Trimming removed 1 base at V and 3 bases at J, with 9 bases between. Germline CDR1 is LGHDT and CDR2 is YNNKEL (reference sequence). This CDR3 has 14 residues. CDR3 region: CASSQVPGDTEAFF. CDR3 DNA sequence: TGTGCCAGCAGCCAAGTCCCGGGGGACACTGAAGCTTTCTTT.

The chain couples TRBV21-1 to TRBJ2-7; TRBD2 was called by the table and not checked on the DNA. TRBV21-1 is a known pseudogene. The CDR3 spans 16 residues. The CDR3 DNA sequence: TGTGCCAGCAGCAAAGGAGCGGGGGGCTTCTCCTACGAGCAGTACTTC. This codes for CASSKGAGGFSYEQYF.

The gene calls are TRBV7-2 and TRBJ2-3, with unresolved D. From germline, CDR1 is SGHTA and CDR2 FQGNSA. The CDR3 has 13 residues. With 2 bases removed from V and 4 bases from J, the gap between germline ends came to 7 bases. This CDR3 reads CASSLYFPDTQYF. CDR3 bases: TGTGCCAGCAGCTTATACTTCCCAGATACGCAGTATTTT. The whole variable domain, remainder taken from reference TRBV7-2 and TRBJ2-3, is GAGVSQSPSNKVTEKGKDVELRCDPISGHTALYWYRQSLGQGLEFLIYFQGNSAPDKSGLPSDRFSAERTGGSVSTLTIQRTQQEDSAVYLCASSLYFPDTQYFGPGTRLTVL.

This CDR3 reads CASSYVADSSYNEQFF. DNA for the CDR3: TGTGCCAGCAGTTACGTGGCGGATAGCTCCTACAATGAGCAGTTCTTC. The chain links TRBV6-5 to TRBJ2-1; unclear D gene. The CDR3 sequence is 16 residues long. The germline V gene encodes CDR1 MNHEY and CDR2 SVGAGI. Trimming stripped 2 bases from V and 0 bases from J, with 11 bases between.

The chain couples TRBV9 to TRBJ1-2; tentative D call: TRBD1 (5 bases). This CDR3 contains 15 residues. V lost 0 bases and J 7 bases, leaving 16 bases between the germline ends. Germline V gives CDR1 SGDLS, CDR2 YYNGEE. The DNA for the CDR3 is TGTGCCAGCAGCGTAGTGGAACAGGTGGGGATTGGCTACACCTTC. It yields the protein CASSVVEQVGIGYTF.